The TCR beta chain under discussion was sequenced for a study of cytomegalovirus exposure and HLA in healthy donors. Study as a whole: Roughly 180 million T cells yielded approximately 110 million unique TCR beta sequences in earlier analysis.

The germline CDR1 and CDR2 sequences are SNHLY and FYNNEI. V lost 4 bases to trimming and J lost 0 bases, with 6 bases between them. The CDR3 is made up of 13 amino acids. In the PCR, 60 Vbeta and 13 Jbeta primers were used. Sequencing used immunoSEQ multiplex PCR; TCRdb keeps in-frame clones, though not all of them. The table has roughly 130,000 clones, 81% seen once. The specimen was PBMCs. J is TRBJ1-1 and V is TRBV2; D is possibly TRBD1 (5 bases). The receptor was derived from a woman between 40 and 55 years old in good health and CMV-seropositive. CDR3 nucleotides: TGTGCCAGCAGTGCAGGGTTGAACACTGAAGCTTTCTTT. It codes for CASSAGLNTEAFF.